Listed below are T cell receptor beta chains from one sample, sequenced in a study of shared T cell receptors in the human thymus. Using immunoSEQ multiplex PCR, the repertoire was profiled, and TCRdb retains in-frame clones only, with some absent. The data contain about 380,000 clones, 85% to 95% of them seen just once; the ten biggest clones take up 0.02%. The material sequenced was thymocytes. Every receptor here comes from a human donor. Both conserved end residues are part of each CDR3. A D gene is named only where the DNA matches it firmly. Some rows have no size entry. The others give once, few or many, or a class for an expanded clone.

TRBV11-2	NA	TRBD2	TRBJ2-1	CASSLAQKVSGSPEDEQFF	TGTGCCAGCAGCTTAGCCCAAAAAGTTAGCGGGAGTCCGGAGGATGAGCAGTTCTTC
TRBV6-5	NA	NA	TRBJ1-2	CASQGGPTYGYTF	TGTGCCAGCCAGGGCGGGCCAACCTATGGCTACACCTTC
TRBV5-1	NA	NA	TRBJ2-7	CASRGGSANEQYF	TGCGCCAGCAGAGGGGGGTCCGCAAACGAGCAGTACTTC
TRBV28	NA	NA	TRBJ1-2	CASSSYRTDNYGYTF	TGTGCCAGCAGTTCGTACCGGACAGATAACTATGGCTACACCTTC
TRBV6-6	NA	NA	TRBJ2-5	CASKGGLGGTQYF	TGTGCCAGCAAGGGGGGCCTTGGTGGGACCCAGTACTTC
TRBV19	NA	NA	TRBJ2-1	CASSYPSPASSYNEQFF	TGTGCCAGTAGTTACCCTTCCCCGGCCAGCTCCTACAATGAGCAGTTCTTC
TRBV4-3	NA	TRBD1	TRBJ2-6	CASSQDCNGTGEGPSGANVLTF	TGCGCCAGCAGCCAAGATTGTAATGGGACAGGGGAGGGCCCCTCTGGGGCCAACGTCCTGACTTTC
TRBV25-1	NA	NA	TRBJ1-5	CASSESRGGQPQHF	TGTGCCAGCAGTGAATCCAGGGGAGGGCAGCCCCAGCATTTT
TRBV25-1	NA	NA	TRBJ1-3	CASTPRTRGNTIYF	TGTGCCAGCACCCCCCGGACGAGGGGAAACACCATATATTTT
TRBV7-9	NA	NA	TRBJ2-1	CASSFRGEQFF	TGTGCCAGCAGCTTCCGGGGTGAGCAGTTCTTC
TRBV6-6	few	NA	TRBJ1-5	CASIYRVNQPQHF	TGTGCCAGCATCTACAGGGTAAATCAGCCCCAGCATTTT
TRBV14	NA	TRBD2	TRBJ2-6	CASSQVRIAGGPPGANVLTF	TGTGCCAGCAGCCAAGTCCGGATAGCGGGAGGGCCACCTGGGGCCAACGTCCTGACTTTC
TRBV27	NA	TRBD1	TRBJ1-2	CASSPWGRGRRYGYTF	TGTGCCAGCAGTCCCTGGGGCAGGGGGCGCCGCTATGGCTACACCTTC
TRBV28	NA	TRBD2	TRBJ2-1	CASSPRASGRGTYNEQFF	TGTGCCAGCAGCCCAAGGGCTAGCGGGAGAGGGACCTACAATGAGCAGTTCTTC
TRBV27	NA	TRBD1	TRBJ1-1	CASSYRTGSGRLNAEAFF	TGTGCCAGCAGTTATAGGACAGGGTCGGGTAGGTTGAACGCTGAAGCTTTCTTT
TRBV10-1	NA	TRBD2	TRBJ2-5	CASSESSGRETQYF	TGCGCCAGCAGTGAGTCTAGCGGGAGAGAGACCCAGTACTTC
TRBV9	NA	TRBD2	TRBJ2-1	CASSEMTSGPYTYNEQFF	TGTGCCAGCAGCGAGATGACTAGCGGGCCCTATACCTACAATGAGCAGTTCTTC
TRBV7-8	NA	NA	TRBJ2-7	CASSLVLDSYSYEQYF	TGTGCCAGCAGCTTAGTCTTGGACAGCTACTCCTACGAGCAGTACTTC
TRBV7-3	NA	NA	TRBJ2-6	CASSFPGANVLTF	TGTGCCAGCAGCTTCCCTGGAGCCAACGTCCTGACTTTC
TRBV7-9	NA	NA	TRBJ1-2	CASSEVGAFLYGYTF	TGTGCCAGCAGCGAGGTAGGGGCTTTCCTCTATGGCTACACCTTC
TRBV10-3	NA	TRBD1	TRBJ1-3	CAISESRQGATPKSGNTIYF	TGTGCCATCAGTGAGTCCCGACAGGGCGCGACGCCAAAATCTGGAAACACCATATATTTT
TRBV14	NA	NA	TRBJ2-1	CASSQRSANEQFF	TGTGCCAGCAGCCAACGGTCAGCCAATGAGCAGTTCTTC
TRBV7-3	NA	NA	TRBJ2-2	CASSLTETGELFF	TGTGCCAGCAGCTTAACGGAAACCGGGGAGCTGTTTTTT
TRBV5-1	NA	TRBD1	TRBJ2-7	CASSSRTGVYEQYF	TGCGCCAGCAGCTCACGGACAGGGGTCTACGAGCAGTACTTC
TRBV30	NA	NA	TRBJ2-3	CAWSVKERVEDTQYF	TGTGCCTGGAGTGTAAAGGAGCGGGTGGAAGATACGCAGTATTTT
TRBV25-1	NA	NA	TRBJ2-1	CASSEYLLGVDEQFF	TGTGCCAGCAGTGAATATTTACTAGGAGTCGATGAGCAGTTCTTC
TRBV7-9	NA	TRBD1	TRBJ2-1	CASSGTGTGARHEQFF	TGTGCCAGCAGCGGAACCGGGACAGGGGCTCGTCATGAGCAGTTCTTC
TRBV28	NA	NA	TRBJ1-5	CASSPRGPNQPQHF	TGTGCCAGCAGTCCACGGGGCCCGAATCAGCCCCAGCATTTT
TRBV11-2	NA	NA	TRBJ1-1	CASSLTRGTEAFF	TGTGCCAGCAGCTTAACCAGGGGAACTGAAGCTTTCTTT
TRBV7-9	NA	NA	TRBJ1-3	CASSPREGPGNTIYF	TGTGCCAGCAGCCCCCGGGAGGGACCCGGAAACACCATATATTTT
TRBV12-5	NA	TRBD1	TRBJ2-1	CASGLADREDEQFF	TGTGCTAGTGGTTTGGCGGACAGGGAAGATGAGCAGTTCTTC
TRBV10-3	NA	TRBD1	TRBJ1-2	CAISAGTGGNGYTF	TGTGCCATCAGTGCCGGGACAGGGGGGAATGGCTACACCTTC
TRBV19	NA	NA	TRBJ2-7	CASGGREPHEQYF	TGTGCCAGCGGGGGTCGGGAGCCCCACGAGCAGTACTTC
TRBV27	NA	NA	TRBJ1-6	CASRRGWRGSYNSPLHF	TGTGCCAGCAGAAGGGGGTGGAGGGGCTCCTATAATTCACCCCTCCACTTT
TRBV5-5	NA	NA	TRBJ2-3	CASSFEEGKADTQYF	TGTGCCAGCAGCTTTGAGGAGGGGAAGGCAGATACGCAGTATTTT
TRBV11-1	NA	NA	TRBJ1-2	CASSLRGGASFYGYTF	TGTGCCAGCAGCCTACGGGGGGGAGCTTCTTTCTATGGCTACACCTTC
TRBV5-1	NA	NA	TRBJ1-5	CASSLAYGSQPQHF	TGCGCCAGCAGCTTGGCATATGGGAGTCAGCCCCAGCATTTT
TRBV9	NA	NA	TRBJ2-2	CASSGAKQKKGHTGELFF	TGTGCCAGCAGCGGAGCAAAACAGAAGAAGGGGCATACCGGGGAGCTGTTTTTT
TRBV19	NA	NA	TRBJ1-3	CASSARESGNTIYF	TGTGCCAGTAGCGCCAGGGAGTCTGGAAACACCATATATTTT
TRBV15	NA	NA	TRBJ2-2	CATSFQNRGLPGTGELFF	TGTGCCACCAGCTTCCAGAACCGAGGGCTCCCGGGGACCGGGGAGCTGTTTTTT
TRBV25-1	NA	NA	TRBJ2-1	CASSAPQPYSYNEQFF	TGTGCCAGCAGTGCCCCGCAGCCCTACTCCTACAATGAGCAGTTCTTC
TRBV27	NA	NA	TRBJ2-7	CASSLVEDAYEQYF	TGTGCCAGCAGTTTGGTGGAGGATGCCTACGAGCAGTACTTC
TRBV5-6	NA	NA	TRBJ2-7	CASSLEDRFCYEQYF	TGTGCCAGCAGCTTGGAAGACAGGTTTTGCTACGAGCAGTACTTC
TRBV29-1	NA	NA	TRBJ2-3	CSVSRRVGQQYF	TGCAGCGTCTCCCGACGGGTGGGACAGCAGTATTTT
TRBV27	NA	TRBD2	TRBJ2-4	CASRRAGGISIQYF	TGTGCCAGCAGGAGGGCGGGAGGTATTTCCATTCAGTACTTC
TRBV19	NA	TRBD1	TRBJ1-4	CASSTQGATNEKLFF	TGTGCCAGTAGTACTCAGGGGGCCACTAATGAAAAACTGTTTTTT
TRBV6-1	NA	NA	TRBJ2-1	CASSELGASREQFF	TGTGCCAGCAGTGAATTGGGGGCTTCACGGGAGCAGTTCTTC